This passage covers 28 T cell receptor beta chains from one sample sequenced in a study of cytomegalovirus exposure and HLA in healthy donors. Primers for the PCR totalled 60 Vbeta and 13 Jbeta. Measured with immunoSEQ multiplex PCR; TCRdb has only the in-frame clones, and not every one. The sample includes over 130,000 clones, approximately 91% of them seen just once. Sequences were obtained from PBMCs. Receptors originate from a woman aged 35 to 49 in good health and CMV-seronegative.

This CDR3 reads CAWSGGRVASSYNEQFF. In DNA, the CDR3 is TGTGCCTGGAGTGGCGGGAGGGTTGCGAGCTCCTACAATGAGCAGTTCTTC. This chain links TRBV30 with TRBJ2-1; 9 nucleotides match TRBD2. V dropped 1 base and J dropped 0; count of bases not matched to a gene: 7. The germline gives CDR1 GTSNPN, CDR2 SVGIG (reference sequence). CDR3 length: 17 amino acids.

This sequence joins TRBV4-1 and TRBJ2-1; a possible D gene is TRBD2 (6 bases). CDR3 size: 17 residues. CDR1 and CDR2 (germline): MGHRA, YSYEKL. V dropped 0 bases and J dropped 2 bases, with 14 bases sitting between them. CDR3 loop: CASSQDPSGFPYNEQFF. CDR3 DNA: TGCGCCAGCAGCCAAGACCCAAGCGGGTTTCCCTACAATGAGCAGTTCTTC.

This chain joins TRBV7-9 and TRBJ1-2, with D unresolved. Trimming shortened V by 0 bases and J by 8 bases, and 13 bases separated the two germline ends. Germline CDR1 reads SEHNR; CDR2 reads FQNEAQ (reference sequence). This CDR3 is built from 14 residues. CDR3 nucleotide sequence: TGTGCCAGCAGCTTAGCGGATGGTAGAGGAGGCTACACCTTC. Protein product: CASSLADGRGGYTF.

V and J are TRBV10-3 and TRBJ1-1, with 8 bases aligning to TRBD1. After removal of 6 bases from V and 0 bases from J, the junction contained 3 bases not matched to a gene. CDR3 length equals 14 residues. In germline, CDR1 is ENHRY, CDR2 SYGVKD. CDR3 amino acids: CAISDRGMNTEAFF. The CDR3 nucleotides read TGTGCCATCAGCGACAGGGGAATGAACACTGAAGCTTTCTTT.

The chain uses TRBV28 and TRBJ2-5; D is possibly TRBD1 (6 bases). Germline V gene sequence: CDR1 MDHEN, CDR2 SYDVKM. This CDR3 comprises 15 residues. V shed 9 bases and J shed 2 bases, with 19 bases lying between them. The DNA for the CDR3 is TGTGCCAGTCGTTCAAATTTGGGGGCACAAGAGACCCAGTACTTC. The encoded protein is CASRSNLGAQETQYF.

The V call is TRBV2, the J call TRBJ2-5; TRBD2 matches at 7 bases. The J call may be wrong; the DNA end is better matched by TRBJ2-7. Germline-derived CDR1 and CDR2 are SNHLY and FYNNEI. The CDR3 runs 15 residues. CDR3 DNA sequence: TGTGCCAGCAGTGAATGGTCAGGGAGGGACTACGAGCAGTACTTC. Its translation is CASSEWSGRDYEQYF.

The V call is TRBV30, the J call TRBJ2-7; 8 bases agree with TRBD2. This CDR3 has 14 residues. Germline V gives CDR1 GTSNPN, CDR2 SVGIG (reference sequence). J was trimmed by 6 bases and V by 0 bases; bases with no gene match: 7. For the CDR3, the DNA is TGTGCCTGGAGTGTGACAAGCGGGAGCGGCGAGCAGTACTTC. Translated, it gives CAWSVTSGSGEQYF.

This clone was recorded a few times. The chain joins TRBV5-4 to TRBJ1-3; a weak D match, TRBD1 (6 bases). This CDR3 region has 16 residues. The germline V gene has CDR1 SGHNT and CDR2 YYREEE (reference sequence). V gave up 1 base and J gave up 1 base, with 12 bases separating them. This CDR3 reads CASSLPGGTSGNTIYF. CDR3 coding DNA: TGTGCCAGCAGCTTGCCAGGTGGGACATCTGGAAACACCATATATTTT.

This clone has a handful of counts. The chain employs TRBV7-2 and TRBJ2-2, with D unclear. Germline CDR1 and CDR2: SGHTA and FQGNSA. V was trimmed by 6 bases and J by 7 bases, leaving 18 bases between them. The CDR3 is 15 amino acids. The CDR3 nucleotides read TGTGCCAGCAGTCCCTTCCCATTAGGAGTCGGGGAGCTGTTTTTT. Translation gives CASSPFPLGVGELFF.

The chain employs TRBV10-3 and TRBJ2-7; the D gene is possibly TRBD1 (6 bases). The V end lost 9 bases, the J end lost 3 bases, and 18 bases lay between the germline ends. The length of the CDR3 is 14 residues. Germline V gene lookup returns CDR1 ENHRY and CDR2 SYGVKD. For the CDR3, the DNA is TGTGCCATTACTTATTCCGGGACAAGCTACGAGCAGTACTTC. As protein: CAITYSGTSYEQYF.

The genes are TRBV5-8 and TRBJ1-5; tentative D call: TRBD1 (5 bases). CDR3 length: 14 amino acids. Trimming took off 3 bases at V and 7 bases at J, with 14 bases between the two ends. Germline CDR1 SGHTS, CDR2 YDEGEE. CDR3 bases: TGTGCCAGCAGCTCCCGGGGGGGGAGGCAGCCCCAGCATTTT. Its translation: CASSSRGGRQPQHF.

The CDR3 DNA sequence: TGTGCCAGCCAATCGCGGGGGGGAGGCCCCTACGAGCAGTACTTC. Translated: CASQSRGGGPYEQYF. This sequence joins TRBV7-2 and TRBJ2-7; 9 bases line up with TRBD2. Germline lookup yields CDR1 SGHTA and CDR2 FQGNSA. V was clipped by 8 bases and J by 2 bases; unmatched bases: 10. The length of the CDR3 is 15 residues. The variable domain in full, completed from reference TRBV7-2 and TRBJ2-7, reads GAGVSQSPSNKVTEKGKDVELRCDPISGHTALYWYRQSLGQGLEFLIYFQGNSAPDKSGLPSDRFSAERTGGSVSTLTIQRTQQEDSAVYLCASQSRGGGPYEQYFGPGTRLTVT.

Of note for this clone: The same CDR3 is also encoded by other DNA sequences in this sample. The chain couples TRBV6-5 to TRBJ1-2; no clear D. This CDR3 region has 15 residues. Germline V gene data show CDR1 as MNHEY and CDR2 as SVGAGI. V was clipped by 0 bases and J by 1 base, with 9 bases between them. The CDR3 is CASSYSAASNYGYTF. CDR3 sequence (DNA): TGTGCCAGCAGTTACTCGGCAGCGAGTAACTATGGCTACACCTTC.

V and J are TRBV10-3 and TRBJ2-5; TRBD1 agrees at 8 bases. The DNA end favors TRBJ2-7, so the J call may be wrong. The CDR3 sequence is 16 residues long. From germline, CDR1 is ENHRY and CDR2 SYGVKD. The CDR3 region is CAISDSRTGGTYEQYF. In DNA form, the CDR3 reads TGTGCCATCAGTGATAGCAGAACAGGGGGTACCTACGAGCAGTACTTC.

CDR3 residues: CASSVQGTSTDTQYF. The CDR3 DNA reads TGCGCCAGCAGCGTACAGGGGACAAGCACAGATACGCAGTATTTT. The gene calls are TRBV5-1 and TRBJ2-3, with TRBD1 matching 7 bases. Germline CDR1 reads SGHRS; CDR2 reads YFSETQ. The CDR3 consists of 15 residues. V lost 4 bases to trimming and J lost 0 bases; unmatched junction nucleotides: 5.

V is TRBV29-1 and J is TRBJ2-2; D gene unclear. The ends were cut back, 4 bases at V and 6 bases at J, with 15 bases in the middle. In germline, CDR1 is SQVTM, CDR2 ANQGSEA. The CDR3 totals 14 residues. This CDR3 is CSVGRQDYAGELFF. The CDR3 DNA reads TGCAGCGTTGGTAGGCAGGATTATGCCGGGGAGCTGTTTTTT.

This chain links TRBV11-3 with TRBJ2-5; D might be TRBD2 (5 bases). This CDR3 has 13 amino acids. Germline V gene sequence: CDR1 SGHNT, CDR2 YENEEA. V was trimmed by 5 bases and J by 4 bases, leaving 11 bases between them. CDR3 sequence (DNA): TGTGCCAGCAGCCCCCCGGGGAGAGAGACCCAGTACTTC. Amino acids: CASSPPGRETQYF.

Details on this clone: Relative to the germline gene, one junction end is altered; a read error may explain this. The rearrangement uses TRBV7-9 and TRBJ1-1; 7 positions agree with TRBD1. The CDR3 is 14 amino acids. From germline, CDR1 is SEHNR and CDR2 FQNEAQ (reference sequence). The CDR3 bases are TGTTCCAGCAGCTCCCGGACAGGAGACACTGAAGCTTTCTTT. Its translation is CSSSSRTGDTEAFF.

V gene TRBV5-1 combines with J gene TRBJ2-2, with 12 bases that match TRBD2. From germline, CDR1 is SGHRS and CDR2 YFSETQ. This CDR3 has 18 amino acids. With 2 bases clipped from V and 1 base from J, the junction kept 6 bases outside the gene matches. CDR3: CASSFALAGGWNTGELFF. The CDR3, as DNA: TGCGCCAGCAGCTTCGCTCTAGCGGGAGGGTGGAACACCGGGGAGCTGTTTTTT.

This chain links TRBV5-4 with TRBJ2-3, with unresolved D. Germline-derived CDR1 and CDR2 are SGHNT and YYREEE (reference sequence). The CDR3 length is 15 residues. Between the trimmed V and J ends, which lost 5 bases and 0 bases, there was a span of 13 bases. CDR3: CASRGVSASTDTQYF. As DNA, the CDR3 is TGTGCCAGCAGGGGCGTAAGTGCTAGCACAGATACGCAGTATTTT.

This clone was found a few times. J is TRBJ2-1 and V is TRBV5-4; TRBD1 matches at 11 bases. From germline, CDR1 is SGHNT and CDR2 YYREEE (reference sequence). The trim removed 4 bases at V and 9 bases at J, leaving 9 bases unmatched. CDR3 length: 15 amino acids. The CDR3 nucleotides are TGTGCCAGCAGCCTTGGACAGGGGGCGATGGGTGAGCAGTTCTTC. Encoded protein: CASSLGQGAMGEQFF.

In DNA form, the CDR3 reads TGCGCCAGCAGCTTTGGGACAGGGTACAACGAGCAGTACTTC. Its translation: CASSFGTGYNEQYF. V gene TRBV5-1 combines with J gene TRBJ2-7, with 9 positions matching TRBD1. This CDR3 has 14 amino acids. Germline V gene lookup returns CDR1 SGHRS and CDR2 YFSETQ. V lost 2 bases and J lost 5; bases outside the gene matches: 5. Filled out from reference TRBV5-1 and TRBJ2-7, the complete variable domain reads KAGVTQTPRYLIKTRGQQVTLSCSPISGHRSVSWYQQTPGQGLQFLFEYFSETQRNKGNFPGRFSGRQFSNSRSEMNVSTLELGDSALYLCASSFGTGYNEQYFGPGTRLTVT.

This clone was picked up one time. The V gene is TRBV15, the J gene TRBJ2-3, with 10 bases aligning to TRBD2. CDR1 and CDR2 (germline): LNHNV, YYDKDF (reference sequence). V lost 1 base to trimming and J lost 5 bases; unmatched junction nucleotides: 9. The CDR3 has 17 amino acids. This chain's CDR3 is CATSRGPTGLAQDTQYF. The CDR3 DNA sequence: TGTGCCACCAGCAGAGGCCCCACGGGACTAGCGCAAGATACGCAGTATTTT.

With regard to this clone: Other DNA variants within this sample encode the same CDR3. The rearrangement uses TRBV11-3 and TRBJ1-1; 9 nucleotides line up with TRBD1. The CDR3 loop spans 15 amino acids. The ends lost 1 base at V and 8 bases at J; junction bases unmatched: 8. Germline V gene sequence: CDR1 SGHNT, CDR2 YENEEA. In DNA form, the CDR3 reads TGTGCCAGCAGCTTAGGGGGGACAGGGCTCACCGAAGCTTTCTTT. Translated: CASSLGGTGLTEAFF.

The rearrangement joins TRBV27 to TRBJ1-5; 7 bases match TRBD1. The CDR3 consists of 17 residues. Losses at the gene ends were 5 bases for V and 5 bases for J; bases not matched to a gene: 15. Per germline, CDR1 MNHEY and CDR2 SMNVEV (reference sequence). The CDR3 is CASSPRGTADRYQPQHF. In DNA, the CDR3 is TGTGCCAGCAGTCCACGAGGGACAGCCGATCGGTATCAGCCCCAGCATTTT.

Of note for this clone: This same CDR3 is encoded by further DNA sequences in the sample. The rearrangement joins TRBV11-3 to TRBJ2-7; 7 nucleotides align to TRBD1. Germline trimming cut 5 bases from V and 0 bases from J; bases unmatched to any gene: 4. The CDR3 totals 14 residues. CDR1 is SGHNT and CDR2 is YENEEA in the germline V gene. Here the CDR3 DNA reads TGTGCCAGCAGCCTACGACAGGGCTCCTACGAGCAGTACTTC. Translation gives CASSLRQGSYEQYF.

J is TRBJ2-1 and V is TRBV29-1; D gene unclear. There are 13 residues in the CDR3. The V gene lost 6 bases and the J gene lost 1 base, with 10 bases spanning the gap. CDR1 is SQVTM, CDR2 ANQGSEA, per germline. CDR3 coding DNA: TGCAGCGTAACACAGCATTCCTACAATGAGCAGTTCTTC. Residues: CSVTQHSYNEQFF.

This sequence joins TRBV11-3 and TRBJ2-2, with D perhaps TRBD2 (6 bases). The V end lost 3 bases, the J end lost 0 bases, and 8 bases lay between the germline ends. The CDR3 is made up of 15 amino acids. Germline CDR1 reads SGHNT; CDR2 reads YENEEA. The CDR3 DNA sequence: TGTGCCAGCAGCTTTAGCGGAACGAACACCGGGGAGCTGTTTTTT. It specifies CASSFSGTNTGELFF.